This TCR beta chain was captured by sequencing in a study of CD8+ T cells in alopecia areata. On the study more broadly: Tofacitinib administration persisted for 6 to 18 months, succeeded by 6 months off drug.

This clone was counted only a few times. Antigen: not known. Extraction of RNA preceded its reverse transcription into cDNA, which served as the sequencing template. Generated by immunoSEQ multiplex PCR, the TCRdb table keeps only in-frame clones and is missing some. The sample records 90,000 to 100,000 clones, about two fifths being singletons. General study findings and limits: Lesional scalp exceeded normal scalp in clonality, especially in alopecia totalis/universalis.

Both peripheral blood and punch biopsies of lesional scalp skin were obtained from patients who had alopecia areata. Both CD4+ and CD8+ T cells were separated by sorting PBMCs. V lost 2 bases and J lost 5; bases outside the gene matches: 5. CDR1 is SGHTA and CDR2 is FQGTGA in the germline V gene. The CDR3 totals 15 residues. The chain joins TRBV7-3 to TRBJ2-1, with 8 nucleotides matching TRBD2. Input material: CD4+ T cells sorted from blood. The receptor was isolated from a human donor with alopecia areata. The CDR3 spells CASSLSVAGHNEQFF. CDR3 bases: TGTGCCAGCAGCTTATCTGTAGCGGGGCACAATGAGCAGTTCTTC.